This T cell receptor beta chain was captured in a study of CD8+CD57+ T cells in acquired aplastic anemia. Overall study context: 3.2 ug was the average amount of DNA from sorted CD4+ and CD8+ cells.

The sample holds many counts of this clonotype. What it binds is unknown. This CDR3 is 16 amino acids long. CDR1 and CDR2 from the germline V gene are DFQATT and SNEGSKA (reference sequence). Trimming took 0 bases from V and 0 from J; bases not matched to a gene: 3. Flow cytometry had shown expanded CD8+CD57+ cells in the patients chosen for sequencing. Study-wide findings and caveats: Patients and controls had CD8+ Simpson's diversity values that were not significantly distinct. Some 31 shared CD8+ CDR3s appeared highly expressed within patients' immunodominant clones.

TCR beta VDJ and CDR3 were profiled, and genomic DNA was the template. TCRdb re-called the reads with MiXCR, one entry per CDR3 protein. The sample includes about 160,000 distinct CDR3 sequences, about half seen only once; the top ten take roughly 3.2%. The V gene is TRBV20-1, the J gene TRBJ2-1; 9 nucleotides line up with TRBD1. Material for sequencing was sorted CD4+, CD8+, or CD8+CD57+ T cells (not recorded which) from PBMCs. This TCR came from a human donor with aplastic anemia. The CDR3 nucleotides are TGCAGTGCTAGAGATAGGGGACAGGGCTCCTACAATGAGCAGTTCTTC. Translated: CSARDRGQGSYNEQFF.